This T cell receptor beta chain was sequenced during a study of shared clonotypes between healthy human individuals. Turning to the study itself: CD4 naive and CD4 memory each took three plates per donor, while CD8 naive took two and CD8 memory one.

This table comes from immunoSEQ multiplex PCR, and its TCRdb copy is limited to in-frame clones, with some not included. The sample has some 2.3 million clones; 85% to 95% are singletons. The sample taken for sequencing was naive CD4+ T cells from PBMCs. Subset noted: CD45RA+ positively selected. This sequence was found in a man younger than 35 in good health. Some clones in this sample may be carry-over from other donors' samples.

In DNA, the CDR3 is TGTGCCAGTAGTATAGTGACCGGGACTTACCACACAGATACGCAGTATTTT. Translation gives CASSIVTGTYHTDTQYF. V usage is TRBV19 and J usage is TRBJ2-3, with D maybe TRBD2 (6 bases). The V end was cut by 1 base, the J end by 2 bases, with 16 bases between. This CDR3 is 17 amino acids long. Germline V gene data show CDR1 as LNHDA and CDR2 as SQIVND (reference sequence).